Listed here is a single T cell receptor (beta chain). This sample was taken from a study of radiotherapy plus CTLA-4 blockade in lung cancer. Assay used: immunoSEQ multiplex PCR; TCRdb lists only in-frame clones, some missing. The table includes roughly 86,000 clones, less than 90% detected once. CDR1 is SGHTS, CDR2 YDEGEE, per germline. Trimming stripped 0 bases from V and 8 bases from J, with 11 bases between. This CDR3 contains 13 residues. Sequenced here: peripheral blood, sampled from a patient treated with radiotherapy plus ipilimumab. The gene calls are TRBV5-8 and TRBJ1-2; D gene ambiguous. The sequence was obtained from a human donor with non-small cell lung cancer who had stable disease on radiotherapy plus ipilimumab. CDR3 DNA sequence: TGTGCCAGCAGCTTGGTAGGGCCAAGGGGCTACACCTTC. Its protein is CASSLVGPRGYTF.